The 2 T cell receptor beta chains presented below share a single source sample, sequenced in a study of OX40 agonist ivuxolimab in advanced cancers. TCRdb keeps only in-frame clones here, not all; method: immunoSEQ multiplex PCR. The table has tens of thousands of clones, roughly nine tenths seen once. Specimen: CD4+ or CD8+ T cells sorted from blood, collected in a trial of the OX40 agonist ivuxolimab. These receptor sequences come from an adult with an advanced solid tumor such as melanoma, head and neck, liver or kidney cancer.

This chain joins TRBV5-1 and TRBJ2-3, with D uncertain. V lost 0 bases, J lost 4 bases, and 12 bases lay in between. The CDR3 extends over 15 amino acids. The germline gives CDR1 SGHRS, CDR2 YFSETQ. The DNA for the CDR3 is TGCGCCAGCAGCTTGGATGGGCGGCACGCAGATACGCAGTATTTT. It is translated as CASSLDGRHADTQYF.

This chain joins TRBV11-3 and TRBJ2-2; D is possibly TRBD1 (6 bases). The germline V gene has CDR1 SGHNT and CDR2 YENEEA. The CDR3 consists of 17 residues. The germline V and J ends were trimmed by 4 bases and 1 base, with 16 bases remaining between them. In DNA, the CDR3 is TGTGCCAGCAGCTACCAATCCGGGACACAGAACACCGGGGAGCTGTTTTTT. As protein: CASSYQSGTQNTGELFF. The entire variable domain, with the rest obtained from reference TRBV11-3 and TRBJ2-2, is as follows: EAGVVQSPRYKIIEKKQPVAFWCNPISGHNTLYWYLQNLGQGPELLIRYENEEAVDDSQLPKDRFSAERLKGVDSTLKIQPAELGDSAVYLCASSYQSGTQNTGELFFGEGSRLTVL.